This is a list of T cell receptor beta chains from one sample in a study of OX40 agonist ivuxolimab in advanced cancers. Produced via immunoSEQ multiplex PCR; TCRdb's table is partial and in-frame only. The sample includes over 55,000 clones, around 83% seen only once; the top ten take 0.7%. The material sequenced was CD4+ or CD8+ T cells sorted from blood, taken in a trial of the OX40 agonist ivuxolimab. The receptors originated from an adult with an advanced solid tumor such as melanoma, head and neck, liver or kidney cancer. The CDR3 runs from the conserved cysteine through the conserved F or W. Fields, in order: CDR3 protein, CDR3 DNA, clone size, V gene, J gene, D gene. D genes are given only for firm matches. A row's size may be missing; if present it is once, few, many or a size class.

CDR3 protein: CASSEVPNSGNTIYF
CDR3 DNA: TGTGCCAGCAGTGAAGTCCCGAACTCTGGAAACACCATATATTTT
clone size: -
V gene: TRBV6-1
J gene: TRBJ1-3
D gene: -

CDR3 protein: CASSVSHSGYTF
CDR3 DNA: TGTGCCAGCAGCGTTTCCCATTCTGGCTACACCTTC
clone size: -
V gene: TRBV9
J gene: TRBJ1-2
D gene: -

CDR3 protein: CASSLVTGTHQPQHF
CDR3 DNA: TGTGCCAGCAGTTTAGTGACAGGGACCCATCAGCCCCAGCATTTT
clone size: -
V gene: TRBV27
J gene: TRBJ1-5
D gene: TRBD1

CDR3 protein: CASSVRSSVAGELFF
CDR3 DNA: TGTGCCAGCAGCGTTCGCTCCAGCGTCGCCGGGGAGCTGTTTTTT
clone size: few
V gene: TRBV9
J gene: TRBJ2-2
D gene: -

CDR3 protein: CASSVGGGQTGNTIYF
CDR3 DNA: TGTGCCAGCAGCGTAGGTGGGGGGCAAACTGGAAACACCATATATTTT
clone size: -
V gene: TRBV9
J gene: TRBJ1-3
D gene: -

CDR3 protein: CASSVRAGGGDNEQFF
CDR3 DNA: TGTGCCAGCAGTGTTCGGGCGGGAGGAGGCGACAATGAGCAGTTCTTC
clone size: -
V gene: TRBV6-4
J gene: TRBJ2-1
D gene: TRBD2

CDR3 protein: CASSLGQGWYEQYF
CDR3 DNA: TGCGCCAGCAGCTTGGGTCAGGGTTGGTACGAGCAGTACTTC
clone size: few
V gene: TRBV5-1
J gene: TRBJ2-7
D gene: -

CDR3 protein: CAISEKGLSGNTIYF
CDR3 DNA: TGTGCCATCAGTGAGAAGGGATTATCTGGAAACACCATATATTTT
clone size: -
V gene: TRBV10-3
J gene: TRBJ1-3
D gene: -

CDR3 protein: CASNKLATDTQYF
CDR3 DNA: TGTGCCAGTAATAAACTTGCCACAGATACGCAGTATTTT
clone size: -
V gene: TRBV19
J gene: TRBJ2-3
D gene: -

CDR3 protein: CASSQGAGVGFGVVQYF
CDR3 DNA: TGTGCCAGCAGCCAGGGGGCGGGAGTAGGTTTTGGTGTGGTGCAGTACTTC
clone size: -
V gene: TRBV4-2
J gene: TRBJ2-7
D gene: -